One sample yielded the 10 T cell receptor beta chains listed below, sequenced in a study of blood T cell repertoires in COVID-19. Profiling relied on immunoSEQ multiplex PCR, and the TCRdb table lists in-frame clones only, not all of them. The sample consists of roughly 200,000 clones, around nine tenths of them appearing once. Specimen: peripheral blood. These receptors came from a man aged 60-69 years who had recovered from COVID-19.

This chain links TRBV3-1 (or the pseudogene TRBV3-2) with TRBJ1-2, with TRBD1 matching 7 bases. Germline V gene data show CDR1 as LGHDT and CDR2 as YNNKEL (reference sequence). The V segment lost 2 bases and the J segment 8 bases; nucleotides outside the gene matches: 8. The CDR3 length is 14 residues. CDR3 sequence: CASSQRQGLGGYTF. DNA for the CDR3: TGTGCCAGCAGCCAAAGACAGGGACTGGGCGGCTACACCTTC.

A word on this clone: This specimen includes other DNA sequences encoding the same CDR3. The chain has TRBV5-1 and TRBJ1-6, with D possibly being TRBD1 (5 bases). The germline V gene has CDR1 SGHRS and CDR2 YFSETQ. V dropped 0 bases and J dropped 10 bases, with 8 bases sitting between them. This CDR3 region has 13 residues. The CDR3 region is CASSLAGGSPLHF. The CDR3 nucleotides are TGCGCCAGCAGCTTGGCCGGGGGATCACCCCTCCACTTT.

This chain links TRBV6-2 or TRBV6-3 with TRBJ1-5; tentatively, D is TRBD1 (6 bases). There are 15 residues in the CDR3. Trimming left V 5 bases short and J 11 bases short, with 22 bases between. CDR1 and CDR2 from the germline V gene are MNHEY and SVGEGT. The CDR3 region has the DNA TGTGCCAGCAGTGCGCAAATACAGGGCCCGAGGTCCCAGCATTTT. Translation: CASSAQIQGPRSQHF.

The V and J genes are TRBV19 and TRBJ2-7; D perhaps matches TRBD2 (5 bases). The CDR3 length is 13 residues. Germline CDR1 LNHDA, CDR2 SQIVND (reference sequence). V was cut by 8 bases and J by 0 bases, with 11 bases left in between. The CDR3 coding sequence is TGTGCCAGTCGAGGAGGCAACTCCTACGAGCAGTACTTC. Its translation is CASRGGNSYEQYF.

This chain links TRBV6-2 or TRBV6-3 with TRBJ2-7; 7 nucleotides match TRBD1. This CDR3 region has 17 residues. The junction had 16 bases not matched to a gene; V was cut back by 2 bases and J by 6 bases. CDR1 and CDR2 (germline): MNHEY, SVGEGT. For the CDR3, the DNA is TGTGCCAGCAGTTACCCCAACAGGGGAAAAAACAAGCGCGAGCAGTACTTC. Translated, it gives CASSYPNRGKNKREQYF.

A single count supports this clone. This chain joins TRBV6-1 and TRBJ2-7; tentative D call: TRBD1 (6 bases). The germline gives CDR1 MNHNS, CDR2 SASEGT. CDR3 length equals 16 residues. V was cut by 2 bases and J by 7 bases, with 21 bases left in between. The CDR3 nucleotides read TGTGCCAGCAGTGAATATCGGGCAGGATGGGGGCTGGAGCAGTACTTC. Residues: CASSEYRAGWGLEQYF.

V gene TRBV7-2 combines with J gene TRBJ1-5; no definite D call. The CDR3 has 15 residues. Germline lookup yields CDR1 SGHTA and CDR2 FQGNSA. Trimming removed 2 bases from V and 1 base from J, with 9 bases in between. CDR3 sequence (DNA): TGTGCCAGCAGCTTAATGCCGGGAAGCAATCAGCCCCAGCATTTT. It is translated as CASSLMPGSNQPQHF.

V is TRBV6-5 and J is TRBJ2-5, with D perhaps TRBD1 (7 bases). The CDR3 consists of 15 residues. Trimming shortened V by 4 bases and J by 5 bases, and 17 bases separated the two germline ends. Germline lookup yields CDR1 MNHEY and CDR2 SVGAGI. CDR3 bases: TGTGCCAGCAGTTTGACAGGGTCCCGGGGGGAGACCCAGTACTTC. Protein sequence: CASSLTGSRGETQYF.

V is TRBV5-6 and J is TRBJ1-1; D is perhaps TRBD1 (5 bases). With 6 bases removed from V and 5 bases from J, the gap between germline ends came to 14 bases. This CDR3 is built from 13 residues. Germline CDR1 SGHDT, CDR2 YYEEEE. The CDR3 region has the DNA TGTGCCAGCACCTTAGTGGGGACTACTGAAGCTTTCTTT. It yields the protein CASTLVGTTEAFF.

The chain has TRBV6-1 and TRBJ1-5; no reliable D call. Trimming left V 3 bases short and J 2 bases short, with 8 bases between. CDR1 is MNHNS, CDR2 SASEGT, per germline. This CDR3 region has 14 residues. CDR3 nucleotide sequence: TGTGCCAGCAGTGACAGACGGGGCAATCAGCCCCAGCATTTT. It is translated as CASSDRRGNQPQHF.